This TCR beta chain was identified in a study of beta chain features in type 1 diabetes. At the level of the study: Patients were similar to healthy donors in age and gender (as well as in cell yields).

Study findings and constraints: The VDJ junctions of type 1 diabetes patients carried fewer insertions and more deletions. Patients with Type 1 diabetes showed moderately but significantly shorter TCRB CDR3s in all four CD4+ subsets.

Sequenced material consisted of expressed TCRB transcripts (all of the isolated RNA was reverse transcribed). Method: immunoSEQ multiplex PCR; TCRdb's copy keeps in-frame clones and lacks some. The profile shows some 160,000 clones, 7% to 9.5% of them singletons. Cells sorted by CD45RO/CCR7/CD25/CD127/CD95/CD27 comprised CD4+ naive, central memory, regulatory and stem cell-like memory cells. On this clone: Its specificity is not known.

The germline V gene encodes CDR1 MGHDK and CDR2 SYGVNS. This CDR3 contains 16 residues. Trimming removed 1 base from V and 0 bases from J, with 13 bases in between. The material sequenced was central memory CD4+ T cells from blood. This chain uses TRBV25-1 with TRBJ2-7, with D possibly TRBD2 on 6 matching bases. This receptor was identified in a woman in her 30s with type 1 diabetes. DNA for the CDR3: TGTGCCAGCAGTGAATCGGGCGGGACGAACTCCTACGAGCAGTACTTC. It yields the protein CASSESGGTNSYEQYF.